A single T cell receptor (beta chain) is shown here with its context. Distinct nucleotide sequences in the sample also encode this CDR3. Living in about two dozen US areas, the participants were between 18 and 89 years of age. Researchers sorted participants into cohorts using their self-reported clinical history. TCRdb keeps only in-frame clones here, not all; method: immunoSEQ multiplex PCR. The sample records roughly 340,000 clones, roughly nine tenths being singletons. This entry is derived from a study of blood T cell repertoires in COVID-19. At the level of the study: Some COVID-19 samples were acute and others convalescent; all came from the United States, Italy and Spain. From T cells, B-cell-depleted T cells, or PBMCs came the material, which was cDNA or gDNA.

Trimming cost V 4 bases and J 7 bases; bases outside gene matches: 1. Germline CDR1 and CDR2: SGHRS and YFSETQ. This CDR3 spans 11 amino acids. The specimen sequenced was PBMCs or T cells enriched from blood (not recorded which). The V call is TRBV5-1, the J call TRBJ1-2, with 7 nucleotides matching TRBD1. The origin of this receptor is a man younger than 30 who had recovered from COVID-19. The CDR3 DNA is TGCGCCAGCAGCCCAGGGGGTGGCTACACCTTC. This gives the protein CASSPGGGYTF.